This TCR beta chain was observed in a study of T cell repertoires in cytomegalovirus infection. This clonotype was observed many times. The CDR3 spans 15 residues. Trimming at V came to 5 bases and at J to 4 bases, leaving 10 bases not matched to a gene. Germline lookup yields CDR1 SEHNR and CDR2 FQNEAQ (reference sequence). TCRdb re-called the reads with MiXCR, one entry per CDR3 protein. The repertoire consists of under 200,000 distinct CDR3 sequences, with 8% to 10% occurring once and the leading ten covering around 4.4%. The chain joins TRBV7-9 to TRBJ1-1; 7 positions match TRBD1. Sequencing was performed on PBMCs. This TCR was recovered from a human donor in good health (CMV status not recorded). Some clones in this sample may be carry-over from other donors' samples. This CDR3 reads CASSDGFTGVTEAFF. The CDR3 DNA is TGTGCCAGCAGCGACGGATTTACAGGGGTCACTGAAGCTTTCTTT.